This is a list of T cell receptor beta chains from one sample in a study of early stage breast cancer tumors. Sequencing used immunoSEQ multiplex PCR; TCRdb keeps in-frame clones, though not all of them. The sample has just over 50,000 clones, around four fifths seen once. Input material: blood. The receptors shown here come from a person aged 40-50 years with breast cancer. The CDR3 runs from the conserved cysteine through the conserved F or W. The order of the fields is V gene, J gene, D gene, clone size, CDR3 protein, CDR3 DNA. The D gene is left open where the match is weak. The listing skips clone size in some rows; elsewhere it reads once, few, many or a size class.

TRBV7-2	TRBJ1-3	NA	NA	CASSPYNRAGNTIYF	TGTGCCAGCAGCCCCTATAACAGGGCTGGAAACACCATATATTTT
TRBV2	TRBJ2-2	NA	NA	CASSEHVTTNTGELFF	TGTGCCAGCAGTGAACACGTGACCACGAACACCGGGGAGCTGTTTTTT
TRBV5-8	TRBJ2-7	TRBD1	NA	CASQSAGGPGAFDYEQYF	TGTGCCAGCCAGTCAGCAGGGGGCCCAGGAGCCTTCGACTACGAGCAGTACTTC
TRBV10-2	TRBJ2-5	NA	once	CASRDLGETQYF	TGCGCCAGCAGAGACCTAGGCGAGACCCAGTACTTC
TRBV15	TRBJ2-1	NA	NA	CATSRSGYNEQFF	TGTGCCACCAGCAGATCGGGGTACAATGAGCAGTTCTTC
TRBV19	TRBJ2-1	NA	NA	CASWAPGEDNEQFF	TGTGCCAGTTGGGCCCCGGGAGAAGACAATGAGCAGTTCTTC
TRBV13	TRBJ1-2	NA	few	CASSQTDGYGYTF	TGTGCCAGCAGCCAGACGGACGGCTATGGCTACACCTTC
TRBV27	TRBJ2-7	TRBD2	NA	CASSPGIAGARAYEQYF	TGTGCCAGCAGCCCCGGAATAGCGGGAGCGCGAGCCTACGAGCAGTACTTC
TRBV5-6	TRBJ2-1	NA	NA	CASSLAEAHNEQFF	TGTGCCAGCAGCTTGGCGGAGGCTCACAATGAGCAGTTCTTC
TRBV30	TRBJ2-1	NA	NA	CAWSGPYNEQFF	TGTGCCTGGAGTGGGCCCTACAATGAGCAGTTCTTC
TRBV30	TRBJ2-1	TRBD1	NA	CAWSVGQGTNEQFF	TGTGCCTGGAGTGTTGGACAGGGTACCAATGAGCAGTTCTTC
TRBV7-8	TRBJ1-2	TRBD1	NA	CASSWTGGGYTF	TGTGCCAGCAGCTGGACAGGGGGAGGCTACACCTTC
TRBV10-3	TRBJ2-1	NA	NA	CAISDWGERSNEQFF	TGTGCCATCAGTGACTGGGGGGAGAGGAGCAATGAGCAGTTCTTC
TRBV4-1	TRBJ2-7	NA	NA	CASSQEGLPEQYF	TGCGCCAGCAGCCAAGAAGGTCTTCCCGAGCAGTACTTC
TRBV18	TRBJ1-4	NA	NA	CASSLRGNEKLFF	TGTGCCAGCTCACTGCGGGGGAATGAAAAACTGTTTTTT
TRBV30	TRBJ1-5	NA	NA	CAWSVAGSSNQPQHF	TGTGCCTGGAGTGTCGCAGGGAGCAGCAATCAGCCCCAGCATTTT
TRBV7-8	TRBJ1-4	NA	NA	CASSLLVDPTNEKLFF	TGTGCCAGCAGCTTATTGGTGGACCCAACTAATGAAAAACTGTTTTTT
TRBV30	TRBJ2-1	NA	NA	CAWSPLNEQFF	TGTGCCTGGAGTCCTCTTAATGAGCAGTTCTTC
TRBV5-1	TRBJ1-1	NA	NA	CASSLVGTVNTEAFF	TGCGCCAGCAGCTTGGTGGGCACTGTGAACACTGAAGCTTTCTTT
TRBV7-2	TRBJ2-7	TRBD2	NA	CASSPFSVGLAAYEQYF	TGTGCCAGCAGCCCATTTAGCGTGGGACTAGCGGCATACGAGCAGTACTTC
TRBV4-2	TRBJ1-2	TRBD1	NA	CASSQEGGRGPQDNYGYTF	TGTGCCAGCAGCCAAGAAGGGGGGAGGGGGCCGCAGGATAACTATGGCTACACCTTC
TRBV4-1	TRBJ2-3	NA	NA	CASSPLGGGDTQYF	TGCGCCAGCAGCCCCCTTGGAGGGGGAGATACGCAGTATTTT
TRBV7-2	TRBJ1-2	TRBD1	NA	CASSPRDSVIEYYGYTF	TGTGCCAGCAGCCCGCGGGACAGCGTTATAGAGTACTATGGCTACACCTTC
TRBV10-3	TRBJ2-5	NA	NA	CAISVSRGTQYF	TGTGCCATCAGTGTTTCAAGGGGGACCCAGTACTTC
TRBV27	TRBJ1-1	NA	once	CASSFTGVNTEAFF	TGTGCCAGCAGTTTTACAGGTGTGAACACTGAAGCTTTCTTT
TRBV28	TRBJ2-4	TRBD2	NA	CASSFLAGGKNIQYF	TGTGCCAGCAGTTTCCTAGCGGGAGGGAAAAACATTCAGTACTTC
TRBV5-5	TRBJ2-7	NA	NA	CASSLGASPLPYEQYF	TGTGCCAGCAGCTTGGGAGCTAGCCCCCTTCCGTACGAGCAGTACTTC
TRBV29-1	TRBJ1-3	TRBD1	NA	CSGALGTAGGNTIYF	TGCAGCGGAGCGCTCGGGACAGCCGGCGGAAACACCATATATTTT
TRBV5-1	TRBJ2-4	TRBD2	NA	CASSLNPGLAGGAKNIQYF	TGCGCCAGCAGCTTGAACCCGGGACTAGCGGGAGGAGCCAAAAACATTCAGTACTTC
TRBV19	TRBJ1-1	TRBD1	NA	CASSITAGGGTEAFF	TGTGCCAGTAGTATAACAGCAGGGGGAGGCACTGAAGCTTTCTTT
TRBV19	TRBJ2-5	NA	NA	CASAEEPSQETQYF	TGTGCCAGCGCAGAGGAGCCGAGCCAAGAGACCCAGTACTTC
TRBV2	TRBJ1-4	NA	few	CASRGDVAIANEKLFF	TGTGCCAGCAGGGGAGACGTGGCGATCGCTAATGAAAAACTGTTTTTT